The TCR beta chain described here comes from a study of T-cell reconstitution after alpha-beta-depleted transplantation in children (TCRdb year 2016). For context, the study as a whole: Using TCR repertoire profiling, the study followed T-cell immune reconstitution in a quantitative way in children after TCRalphabeta/CD19-depleted allogeneic hematopoietic cell transplantation.

This clonotype was seen only a few times. The antigen it binds to is not known. No per-base quality is available; no much larger clone lies one base away. Library preparation was by PCR. The reads were generated on an Illumina HiSeq 2500. TCR libraries were prepared with molecular barcoding, using unique molecular identifiers to normalize TCRbeta repertoire quantification. TCRdb passed the public sequencing reads through fastp at Q25 and MiXCR, retaining productive beta sequences. Records with the same CDR3 protein are collapsed into one entry carrying the most frequent genes and DNA. A total of some 500,000 distinct CDR3 sequences appear in this sample, approximately 20% of them only once. The top ten clones comprise approximately 3% of the sample. The sequences come from PBMCs from the stem cell graft donor, collected from the stem cell graft. The sequence was collected from a human donor who donated a stem cell graft to a child with acute lymphoblastic leukemia.

The CDR3 protein sequence reads: CASSSPSGRDVAGELFF. The sequenced DNA is TGTGCCAGCAGCTCCCCAAGCGGGAGAGACGTGGCCGGGGAGCTGTTTTTT. This sequence uses TRBV5-6 and TRBJ2-2, and 8 bases in between align with TRBD2. Compared with germline, V lacks 3 bases and J lacks 6 bases; bases without a gene match: 13. The germline V gene provides CDR1 SGHDT and CDR2 YYEEEE. From its cysteine to its phenylalanine, the CDR3 spans 17 amino acids. The retained sequence is limited to the CDR3, 51 bases, with the frame set at the first base.